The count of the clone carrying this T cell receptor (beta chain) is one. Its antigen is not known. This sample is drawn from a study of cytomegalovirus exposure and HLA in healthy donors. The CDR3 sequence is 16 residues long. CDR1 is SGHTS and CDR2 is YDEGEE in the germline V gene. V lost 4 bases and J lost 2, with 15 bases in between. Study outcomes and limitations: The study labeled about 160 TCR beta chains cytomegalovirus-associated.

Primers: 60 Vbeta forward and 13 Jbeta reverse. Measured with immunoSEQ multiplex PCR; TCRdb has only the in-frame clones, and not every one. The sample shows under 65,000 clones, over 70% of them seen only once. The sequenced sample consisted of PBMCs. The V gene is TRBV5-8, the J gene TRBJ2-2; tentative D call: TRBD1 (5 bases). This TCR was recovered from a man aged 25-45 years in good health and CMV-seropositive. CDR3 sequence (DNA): TGTGCCAGCAGCGTCGTAAGGGGTTACAACACCGGGGAGCTGTTTTTT. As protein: CASSVVRGYNTGELFF.